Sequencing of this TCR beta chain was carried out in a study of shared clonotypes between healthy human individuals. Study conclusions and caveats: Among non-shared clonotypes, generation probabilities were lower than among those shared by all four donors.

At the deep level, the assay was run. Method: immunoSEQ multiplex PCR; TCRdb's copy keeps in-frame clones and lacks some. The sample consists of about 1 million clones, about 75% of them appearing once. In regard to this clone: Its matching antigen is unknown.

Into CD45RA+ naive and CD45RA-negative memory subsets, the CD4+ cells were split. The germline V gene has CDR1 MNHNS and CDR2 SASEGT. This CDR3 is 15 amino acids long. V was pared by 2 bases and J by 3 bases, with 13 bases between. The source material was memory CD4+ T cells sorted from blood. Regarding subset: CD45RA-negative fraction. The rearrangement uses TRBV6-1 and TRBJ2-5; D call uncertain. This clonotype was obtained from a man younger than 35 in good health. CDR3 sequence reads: CASSEPLGLKETQYF. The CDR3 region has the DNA TGTGCCAGCAGTGAACCCCTAGGGCTGAAAGAGACCCAGTACTTC.